This TCR beta chain was identified in a study of blood T cell repertoires in COVID-19. Study context: The samples span acute and convalescent COVID-19 from the United States, Italy and Spain. T cells, B-cell-depleted T cells, or PBMCs supplied cDNA or gDNA.

In the authors' workflow: Reference gene primers were amplified, and this amplification served to estimate nucleated cell counts. Assay: immunoSEQ multiplex PCR; the TCRdb copy retains only in-frame clones and omits some. V and J calls and clone size are given by that table; D and trimming were obtained from the DNA. The sample lists approximately 50,000 clones, 70% to 90% seen once, with 2.2% in the top ten. Germline CDR1 is SGHTA and CDR2 is FQGNSA. The V segment lost 1 base and the J segment 6 bases; nucleotides outside the gene matches: 9. The CDR3 consists of 17 residues. What was sequenced was peripheral blood. The V gene is TRBV7-2, the J gene TRBJ2-1; 10 positions match TRBD2. The origin of this receptor is a human donor in a cohort sampled during active COVID-19. The CDR3 DNA is TGTGCCAGCAGCTTAGAGACAATAGCGGGAGGAGGCAATGAGCAGTTCTTC. Its protein is CASSLETIAGGGNEQFF.